This T cell receptor (beta chain) stems from a study of post-analysis software for immune sequencing data. The germline V and J ends were trimmed by 0 bases and 8 bases, with 10 bases remaining between them. CDR1 is DFQATT and CDR2 is SNEGSKA in the germline V gene (reference sequence). This CDR3 has 12 amino acids. The study, taken as a whole, reports: Controls' normalized Chao1 diversity significantly exceeded that of multiple sclerosis patients. Higher frequency in patients than in controls was seen for about five TRBV segments, with TRBV5-6, TRBV5-1 and TRBV20-1 among them.

A word on this clonotype: Its antigen is as yet unknown.

TCR beta cDNA libraries had unique molecular identifiers. TCRdb re-analysed the PCR reads in MiXCR, keeping a single row per CDR3 protein. Of 650,000 to 850,000 distinct CDR3 sequences in the sample, about 50% were seen once. The chain couples TRBV20-1 to TRBJ1-2; D is undetermined. The sequenced sample was blood. The TCR originated in a girl aged 10-17 years with multiple sclerosis. The CDR3 coding sequence is TGCAGTGCTAGAGAAAAGCGCGGCGGCTACACCTTC. This sequence encodes CSAREKRGGYTF.